The T cell receptor beta chain under discussion was sequenced for a study of T cell repertoires and Cas9 in healthy adults. The method was immunoSEQ multiplex PCR; TCRdb's version includes in-frame clones alone and lacks a portion of them. The sample comprises 20,000 to 25,000 clones, 90% of which are singletons, and around 0.71% rests with the top ten. The V gene's germline CDR1 is SGHTA and CDR2 FQGNSA. The V end was cut by 5 bases, the J end by 5 bases, with 10 bases between. The CDR3 spans 13 residues. V and J are TRBV7-2 and TRBJ1-5; a weak D match, TRBD1 (5 bases). The origin of this receptor is a human donor in good health. Sequenced: CD4+ effector T cells (CD127+, CD25-, CD137-, CD154-) from PBMCs; culture status not recorded. The CDR3 DNA follows: TGTGCCAGCAGCGGGGGACGGTATCAGCCCCAGCATTTT. This encodes CASSGGRYQPQHF.